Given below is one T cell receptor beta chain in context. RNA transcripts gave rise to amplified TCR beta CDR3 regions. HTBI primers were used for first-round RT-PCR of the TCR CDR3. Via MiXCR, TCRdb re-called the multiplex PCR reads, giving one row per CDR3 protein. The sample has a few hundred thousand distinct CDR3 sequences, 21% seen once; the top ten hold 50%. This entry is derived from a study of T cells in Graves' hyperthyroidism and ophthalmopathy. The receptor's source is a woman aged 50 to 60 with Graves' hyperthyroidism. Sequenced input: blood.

CDR3 nucleotide sequence: TGCAGCGGGGGATCCACCTATGGCTACACCTTC. Translating it yields CSGGSTYGYTF. The J gene is TRBJ1-2, the V gene TRBV29-1; D unresolved. CDR3 length: 11 residues. Looked up from germline, CDR1 is SQVTM and CDR2 is ANQGSEA. The V and J ends lost 7 bases and 4 bases respectively, with 10 bases between them. Complete variable domain (other parts from reference TRBV29-1 and TRBJ1-2): SAVISQKPSRDICQRGTSLTIQCQVDSQVTMMFWYRQQPGQSLTLIATANQGSEATYESGFVIDKFPISRPNLTFSTLTVSNMSPEDSSIYLCSGGSTYGYTFGSGTRLTVV.